The clone carrying this T cell receptor (beta chain) was observed a handful of times. The data stem from a study of OX40 agonist ivuxolimab in advanced cancers. The length of the CDR3 is 15 residues. Looked up from germline, CDR1 is SGHRS and CDR2 is YFSETQ. J lost 5 bases, V lost 0 bases, and 7 bases had no gene match. TCRdb's table, derived via immunoSEQ multiplex PCR, lists solely in-frame clones and lacks some. The table has about 53,000 clones, 79% seen once; the top ten hold more than 2%. This chain uses TRBV5-1 with TRBJ1-2; 7 positions agree with TRBD1. The sequenced sample was CD4+ or CD8+ T cells sorted from blood, obtained in a trial of the OX40 agonist ivuxolimab. The receptor was derived from an adult with an advanced solid tumor such as melanoma, head and neck, liver or kidney cancer. The CDR3: CASSLEGQFGYGYTF. CDR3 bases: TGCGCCAGCAGCTTGGAGGGACAGTTCGGTTATGGCTACACCTTC.